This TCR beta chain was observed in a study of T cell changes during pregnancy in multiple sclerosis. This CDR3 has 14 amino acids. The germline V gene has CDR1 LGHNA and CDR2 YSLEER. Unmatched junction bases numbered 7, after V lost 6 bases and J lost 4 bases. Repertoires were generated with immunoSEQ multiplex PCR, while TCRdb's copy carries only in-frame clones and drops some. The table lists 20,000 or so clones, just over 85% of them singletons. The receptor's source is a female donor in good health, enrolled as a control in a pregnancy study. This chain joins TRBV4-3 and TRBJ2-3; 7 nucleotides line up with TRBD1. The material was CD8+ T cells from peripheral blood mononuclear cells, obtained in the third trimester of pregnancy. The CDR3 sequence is CASRPTGVADTQYF. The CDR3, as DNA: TGCGCCAGCAGGCCTACAGGGGTCGCAGATACGCAGTATTTT.